This TCR beta chain was identified in a study of T cells in localized non-small cell lung cancer. Assay: immunoSEQ multiplex PCR; the TCRdb copy retains only in-frame clones and omits some. The table has tens of thousands of clones, over 70% seen once. The V gene's germline CDR1 is MNHEY and CDR2 SMNVEV (reference sequence). Between the trimmed V and J ends, which lost 6 bases and 1 base, there was a span of 12 bases. This CDR3 has 14 residues. The sequencing here drew on peripheral blood, taken before any cancer treatment. The V call is TRBV27, the J call TRBJ2-5, with a possible D match to TRBD2 (6 bases). The TCR sequence derives from a woman between 40 and 69 years old with stage I lung adenocarcinoma. The CDR3 protein is CASRPWGVQETQYF. CDR3 in DNA: TGTGCCAGCAGGCCCTGGGGGGTCCAAGAGACCCAGTACTTC.